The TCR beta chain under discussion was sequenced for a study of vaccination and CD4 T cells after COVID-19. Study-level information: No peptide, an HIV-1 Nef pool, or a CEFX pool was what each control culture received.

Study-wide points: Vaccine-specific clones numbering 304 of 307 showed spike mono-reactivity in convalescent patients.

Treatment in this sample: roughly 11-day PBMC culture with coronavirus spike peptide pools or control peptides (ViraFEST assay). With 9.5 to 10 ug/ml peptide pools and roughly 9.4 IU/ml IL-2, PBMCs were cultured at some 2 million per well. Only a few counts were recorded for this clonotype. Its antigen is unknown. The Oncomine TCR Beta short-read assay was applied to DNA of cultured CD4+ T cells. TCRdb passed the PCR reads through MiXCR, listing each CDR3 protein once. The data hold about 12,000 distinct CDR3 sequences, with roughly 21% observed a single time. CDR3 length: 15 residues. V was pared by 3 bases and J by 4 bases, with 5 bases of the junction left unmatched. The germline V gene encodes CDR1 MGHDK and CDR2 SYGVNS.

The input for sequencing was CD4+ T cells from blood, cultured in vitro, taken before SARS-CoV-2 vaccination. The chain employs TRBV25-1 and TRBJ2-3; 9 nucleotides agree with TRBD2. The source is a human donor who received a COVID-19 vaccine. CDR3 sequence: CASSESGGYADTQYF. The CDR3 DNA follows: TGTGCCAGCAGTGAGAGCGGGGGGTACGCAGATACGCAGTATTTT.